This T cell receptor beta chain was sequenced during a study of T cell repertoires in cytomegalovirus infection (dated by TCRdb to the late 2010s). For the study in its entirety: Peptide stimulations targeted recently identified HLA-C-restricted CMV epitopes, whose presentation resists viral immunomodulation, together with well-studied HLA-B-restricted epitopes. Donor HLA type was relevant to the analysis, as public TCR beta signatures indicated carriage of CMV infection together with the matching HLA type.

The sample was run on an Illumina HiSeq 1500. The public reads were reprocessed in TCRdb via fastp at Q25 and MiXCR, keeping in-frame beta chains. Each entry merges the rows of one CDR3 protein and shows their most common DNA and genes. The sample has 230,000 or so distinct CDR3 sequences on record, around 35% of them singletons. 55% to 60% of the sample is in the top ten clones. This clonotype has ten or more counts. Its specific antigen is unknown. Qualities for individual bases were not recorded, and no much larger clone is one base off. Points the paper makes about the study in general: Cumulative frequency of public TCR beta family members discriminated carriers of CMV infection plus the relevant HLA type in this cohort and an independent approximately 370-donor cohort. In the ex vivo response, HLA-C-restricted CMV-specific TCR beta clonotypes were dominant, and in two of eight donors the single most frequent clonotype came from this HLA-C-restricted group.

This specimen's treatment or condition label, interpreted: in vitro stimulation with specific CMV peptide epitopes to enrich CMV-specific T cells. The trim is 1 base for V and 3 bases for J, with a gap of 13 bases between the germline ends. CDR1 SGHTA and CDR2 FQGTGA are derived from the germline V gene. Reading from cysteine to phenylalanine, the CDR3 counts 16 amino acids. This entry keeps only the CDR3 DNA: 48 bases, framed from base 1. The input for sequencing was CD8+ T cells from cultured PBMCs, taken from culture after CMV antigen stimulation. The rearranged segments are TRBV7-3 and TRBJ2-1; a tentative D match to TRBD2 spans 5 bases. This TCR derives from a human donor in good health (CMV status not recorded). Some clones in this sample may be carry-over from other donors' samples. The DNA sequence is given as TGTGCCAGCAGCTTAAAAGGGCCGGGGAACTACAATGAGCAGTTCTTC. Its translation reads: CASSLKGPGNYNEQFF.